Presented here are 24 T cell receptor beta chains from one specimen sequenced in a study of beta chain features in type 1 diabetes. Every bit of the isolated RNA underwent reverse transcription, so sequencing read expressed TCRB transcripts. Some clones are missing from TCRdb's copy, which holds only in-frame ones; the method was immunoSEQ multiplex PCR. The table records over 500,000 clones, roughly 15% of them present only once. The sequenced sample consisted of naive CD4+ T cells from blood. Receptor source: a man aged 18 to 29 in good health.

The CDR3, as DNA: TGTGCCAGCAGCCAGGGACCTATTGGCGGCTACACCTTC. This gives the protein CASSQGPIGGYTF. The rearrangement joins TRBV4-2 to TRBJ1-2; D possibly corresponds to TRBD1 (5 bases). The germline V gene has CDR1 LGHNA and CDR2 YNFKEQ. V was trimmed by 3 bases and J by 8 bases, leaving 13 bases between them. This CDR3 is built from 13 residues.

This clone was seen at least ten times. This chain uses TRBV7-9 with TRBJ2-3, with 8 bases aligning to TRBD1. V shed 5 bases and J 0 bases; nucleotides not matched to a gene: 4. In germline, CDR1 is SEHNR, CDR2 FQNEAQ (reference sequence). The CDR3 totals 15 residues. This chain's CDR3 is CASSQRTGSTDTQYF. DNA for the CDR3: TGTGCCAGCAGCCAGCGGACAGGGAGCACAGATACGCAGTATTTT.

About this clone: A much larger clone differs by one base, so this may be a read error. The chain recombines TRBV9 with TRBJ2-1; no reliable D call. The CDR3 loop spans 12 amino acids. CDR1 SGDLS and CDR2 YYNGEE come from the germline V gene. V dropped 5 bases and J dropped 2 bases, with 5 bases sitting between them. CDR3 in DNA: TGTGCCAGCAGTCTTGCCTACAATGAGCAGTTCTTC. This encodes CASSLAYNEQFF.

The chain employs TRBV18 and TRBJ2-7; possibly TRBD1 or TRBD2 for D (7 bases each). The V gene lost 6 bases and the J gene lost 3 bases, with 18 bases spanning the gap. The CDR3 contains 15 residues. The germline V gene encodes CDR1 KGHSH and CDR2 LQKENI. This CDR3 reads CASSRQGGSLYEQYF. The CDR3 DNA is TGTGCCAGCTCTCGTCAGGGGGGGAGCCTCTACGAGCAGTACTTC. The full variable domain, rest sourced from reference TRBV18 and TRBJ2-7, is NAGVMQNPRHLVRRRGQEARLRCSPMKGHSHVYWYRQLPEEGLKFMVYLQKENIIDESGMPKERFSAEFPKEGPSILRIQQVVRGDSAAYFCASSRQGGSLYEQYFGPGTRLTVT.

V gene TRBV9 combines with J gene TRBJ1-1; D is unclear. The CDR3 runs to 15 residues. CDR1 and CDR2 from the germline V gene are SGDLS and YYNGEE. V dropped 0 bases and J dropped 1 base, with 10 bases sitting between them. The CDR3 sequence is CASSVGGTTNTEAFF. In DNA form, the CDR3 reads TGTGCCAGCAGCGTAGGTGGAACAACGAACACTGAAGCTTTCTTT.

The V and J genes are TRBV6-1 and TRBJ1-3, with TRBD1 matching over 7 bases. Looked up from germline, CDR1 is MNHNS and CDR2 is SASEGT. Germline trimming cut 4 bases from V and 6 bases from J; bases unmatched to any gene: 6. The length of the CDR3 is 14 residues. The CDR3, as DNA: TGTGCCAGCAGTGCTCAGGGGGAGTTAAACACCATATATTTT. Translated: CASSAQGELNTIYF.

The CDR3 sequence: CASSLTGTLLSYNEQFF. CDR3 sequence (DNA): TGTGCCAGCTCACTAACAGGGACACTCCTATCCTACAATGAGCAGTTCTTC. V gene TRBV18 combines with J gene TRBJ2-1; D possibly corresponds to TRBD1 (6 bases). The CDR3 spans 17 residues. Trimming removed 4 bases at V and 1 base at J, with 17 bases between. Per germline, CDR1 KGHSH and CDR2 LQKENI.

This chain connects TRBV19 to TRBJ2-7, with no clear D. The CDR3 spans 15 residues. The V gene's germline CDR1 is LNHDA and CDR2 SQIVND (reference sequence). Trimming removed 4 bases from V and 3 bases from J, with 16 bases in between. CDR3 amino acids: CASSSFGGRYYEQYF. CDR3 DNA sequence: TGTGCCAGTAGTAGCTTCGGCGGACGGTACTACGAGCAGTACTTC.

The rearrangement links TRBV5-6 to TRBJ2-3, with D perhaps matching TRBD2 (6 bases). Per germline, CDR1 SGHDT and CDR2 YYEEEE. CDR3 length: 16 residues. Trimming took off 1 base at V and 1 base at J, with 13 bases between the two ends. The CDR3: CASSLRSGVRTDTQYF. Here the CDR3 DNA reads TGTGCCAGCAGCTTGAGGTCGGGAGTCCGCACAGATACGCAGTATTTT. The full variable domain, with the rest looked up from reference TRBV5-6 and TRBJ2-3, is DAGVTQSPTHLIKTRGQQVTLRCSPKSGHDTVSWYQQALGQGPQFIFQYYEEEERQRGNFPDRFSGHQFPNYSSELNVNALLLGDSALYLCASSLRSGVRTDTQYFGPGTRLTVL.

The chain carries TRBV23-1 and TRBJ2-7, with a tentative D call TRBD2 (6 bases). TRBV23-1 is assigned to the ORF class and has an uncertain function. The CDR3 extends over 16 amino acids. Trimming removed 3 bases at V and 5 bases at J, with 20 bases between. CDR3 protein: CASSHLGTSGFNEQYF. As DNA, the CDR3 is TGCGCCAGCAGTCATCTAGGGACTTCGGGGTTCAACGAGCAGTACTTC.

This chain's CDR3 is CATSRGGGTALQEQYF. CDR3 in DNA: TGTGCCACCAGCAGGGGAGGCGGGACAGCCCTCCAAGAGCAGTACTTC. The V and J genes are TRBV15 and TRBJ2-7, with D perhaps TRBD1 (7 bases). This CDR3 comprises 16 residues. The V end lost 3 bases, the J end lost 7 bases, and 22 bases lay between the germline ends. Germline V gene sequence: CDR1 LNHNV, CDR2 YYDKDF (reference sequence).

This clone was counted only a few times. CDR3 region: CASSQGRPMNTEAFF. DNA for the CDR3: TGTGCCAGCAGCCAAGGACGGCCCATGAACACTGAAGCTTTCTTT. The chain has TRBV14 and TRBJ1-1; D unresolved. Germline CDR1 is SGHDN and CDR2 is FVKESK. V lost 1 base and J 0 bases, leaving 9 bases between the germline ends. The CDR3 contains 15 residues.

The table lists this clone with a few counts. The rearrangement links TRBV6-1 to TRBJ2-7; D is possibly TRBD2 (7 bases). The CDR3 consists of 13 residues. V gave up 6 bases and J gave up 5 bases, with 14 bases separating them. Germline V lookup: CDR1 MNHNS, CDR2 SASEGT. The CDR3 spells CASRGGGINEQYF. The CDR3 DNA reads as TGTGCCAGCAGGGGCGGGGGCATCAACGAGCAGTACTTC.

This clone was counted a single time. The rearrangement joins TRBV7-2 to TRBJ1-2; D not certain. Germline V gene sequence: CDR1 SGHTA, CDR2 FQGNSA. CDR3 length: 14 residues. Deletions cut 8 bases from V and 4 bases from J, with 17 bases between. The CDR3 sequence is CASPIYASFYGYTF. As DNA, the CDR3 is TGTGCCAGCCCAATTTACGCCAGCTTCTATGGCTACACCTTC. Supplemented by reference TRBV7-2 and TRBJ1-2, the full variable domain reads GAGVSQSPSNKVTEKGKDVELRCDPISGHTALYWYRQSLGQGLEFLIYFQGNSAPDKSGLPSDRFSAERTGGSVSTLTIQRTQQEDSAVYLCASPIYASFYGYTFGSGTRLTVV.

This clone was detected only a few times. The CDR3 region has the DNA TGCGCCAGCAGCCCCCCTCGGGGAGGGCGAATAGACATTCAGTACTTC. This codes for CASSPPRGGRIDIQYF. The chain links TRBV4-3 to TRBJ2-4; 7 bases fit TRBD2. CDR1 LGHNA and CDR2 YSLEER come from the germline V gene. This CDR3 is built from 16 residues. V was pared by 4 bases and J by 8 bases, with 14 bases of the junction left unmatched.

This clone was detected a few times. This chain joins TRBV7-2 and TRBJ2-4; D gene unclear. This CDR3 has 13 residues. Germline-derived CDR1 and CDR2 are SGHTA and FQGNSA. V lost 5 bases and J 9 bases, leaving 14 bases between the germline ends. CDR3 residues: CASSPEREGIQYF. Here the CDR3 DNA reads TGTGCCAGCAGCCCGGAAAGAGAAGGCATTCAGTACTTC.

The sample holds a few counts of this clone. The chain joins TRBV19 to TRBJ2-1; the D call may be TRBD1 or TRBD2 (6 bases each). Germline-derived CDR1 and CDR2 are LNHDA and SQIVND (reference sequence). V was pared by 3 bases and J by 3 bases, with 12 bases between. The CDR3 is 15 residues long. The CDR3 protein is CASSMKGGGYNEQFF. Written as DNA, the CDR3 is TGTGCCAGTAGTATGAAGGGGGGCGGCTACAATGAGCAGTTCTTC.

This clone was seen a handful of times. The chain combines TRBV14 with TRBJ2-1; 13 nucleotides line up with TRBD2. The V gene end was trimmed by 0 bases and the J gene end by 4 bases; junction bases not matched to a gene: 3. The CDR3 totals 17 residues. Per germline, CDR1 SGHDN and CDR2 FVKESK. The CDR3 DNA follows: TGTGCCAGCAGCCAAGAGAGGACTAGCGGGAGTTACAATGAGCAGTTCTTC. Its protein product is CASSQERTSGSYNEQFF.

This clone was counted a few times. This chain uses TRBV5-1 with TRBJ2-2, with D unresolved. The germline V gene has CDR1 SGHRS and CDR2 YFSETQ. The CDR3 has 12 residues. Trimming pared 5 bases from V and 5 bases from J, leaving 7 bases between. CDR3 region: CASRYGTGELFF. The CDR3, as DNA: TGCGCCAGCAGATATGGAACCGGGGAGCTGTTTTTT.

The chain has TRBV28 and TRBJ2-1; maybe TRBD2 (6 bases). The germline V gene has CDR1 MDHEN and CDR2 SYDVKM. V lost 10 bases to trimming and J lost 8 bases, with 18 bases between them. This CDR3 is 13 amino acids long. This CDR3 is CATGTDFSDEQFF. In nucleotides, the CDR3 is TGTGCCACTGGGACTGACTTTTCGGATGAGCAGTTCTTC. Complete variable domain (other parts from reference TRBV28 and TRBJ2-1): DVKVTQSSRYLVKRTGEKVFLECVQDMDHENMFWYRQDPGLGLRLIYFSYDVKMKEKGDIPEGYSVSREKKERFSLILESASTNQTSMYLCATGTDFSDEQFFGPGTRLTVL.

CDR3 in DNA: TGCAGCGTTGAAGAGACATTCAGGCCCTACGAGCAGTACTTC. Residues: CSVEETFRPYEQYF. This chain connects TRBV29-1 to TRBJ2-7; D is uncertain. The CDR3 has 14 amino acids. CDR1 is SQVTM and CDR2 is ANQGSEA in the germline V gene. The V and J ends lost 0 bases and 2 bases respectively, with 11 bases between them.

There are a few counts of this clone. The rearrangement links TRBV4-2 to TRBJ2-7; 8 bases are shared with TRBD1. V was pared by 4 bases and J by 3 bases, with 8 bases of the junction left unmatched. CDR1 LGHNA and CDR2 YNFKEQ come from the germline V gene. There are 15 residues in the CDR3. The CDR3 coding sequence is TGTGCCAGCAGCCCGCCGGGACAGGCCCACTACGAGCAGTACTTC. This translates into CASSPPGQAHYEQYF.

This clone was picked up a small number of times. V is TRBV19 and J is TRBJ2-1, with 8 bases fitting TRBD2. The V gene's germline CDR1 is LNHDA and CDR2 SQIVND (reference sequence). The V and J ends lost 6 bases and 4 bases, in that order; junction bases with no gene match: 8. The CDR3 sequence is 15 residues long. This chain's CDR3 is CASSRGGARYNEQFF. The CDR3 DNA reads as TGTGCCAGTAGCCGGGGGGGTGCTAGATACAATGAGCAGTTCTTC.

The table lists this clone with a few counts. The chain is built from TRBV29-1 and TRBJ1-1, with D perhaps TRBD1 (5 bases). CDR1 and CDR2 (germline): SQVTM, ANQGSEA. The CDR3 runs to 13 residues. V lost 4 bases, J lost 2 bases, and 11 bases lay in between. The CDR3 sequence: CSVASTENTEAFF. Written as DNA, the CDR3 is TGCAGCGTTGCATCGACAGAAAACACTGAAGCTTTCTTT.